What follows describes a single T cell receptor beta chain. Antigen unknown. Unique molecular identifiers were incorporated during preparation of the TCRbeta library. TCRdb re-called the PCR reads through MiXCR, storing one row per CDR3 protein. Of about 580,000 distinct CDR3 sequences in the sample, over 25% were seen once. The sample belongs to a study of T-cell reconstitution after alpha-beta-depleted transplantation in children. General observations from the study: Reportedly, roughly two months post-transplant, alpha-beta T cells arose from several hundred expanded graft clones. Elevated TCRbeta diversity at day 60 was traced, in some patients, to surviving recipient T cells and thymic progenitors. T-cell counts and diversity at one year post-transplant came mainly from newly produced T cells.

The sample here was PBMCs, taken before TCRalphabeta/CD19-depleted stem cell transplant. The receptor was derived from a boy under three years old with Wiskott-Aldrich syndrome, due to receive a stem cell transplant.

The CDR3 DNA sequence: TGCAGTGCTAGAGTTGCAGGAAACACCGGGGAGCTGTTTTTT. Its translation is CSARVAGNTGELFF. The chain employs TRBV20-1 and TRBJ2-2; no clear D gene. Germline V gene data show CDR1 as DFQATT and CDR2 as SNEGSKA (reference sequence). V lost 1 base and J lost 2, with 8 bases in between. The CDR3 has 14 residues.